These T cell receptor beta chains were read from a single sample in a study of T cell clonotyping in hematopoietic cell transplantation. Assay: immunoSEQ multiplex PCR; the TCRdb copy retains only in-frame clones and omits some. The sample shows around 7,300 clones, 85% to 90% of them seen only once. The input for sequencing was peripheral blood mononuclear cells, taken before stem cell transplant. All receptors derive from a man between 25 and 39 years old with acute myeloid leukemia. Some clones in this sample may be carry-over from other donors' samples. Each CDR3 is given with its conserved first and last residue. A D gene is named only where the DNA matches it firmly. Only part of the rows carry a size: once, few, many, or a class if the clone is expanded.

DNA: TGTGCCAGCAGGCCTGGACAGGGCCTTTCCTACGAGCAGTACTTC; CDR3: CASRPGQGLSYEQYF; J: TRBJ2-7; V: TRBV6-6; D: TRBD1; size: .
DNA: TGCGCCAGCAGCTTGGGAGAGCCAAACACTGAAGCTTTCTTT; CDR3: CASSLGEPNTEAFF; J: TRBJ1-1; V: TRBV5-1; D: .; size: .
DNA: TGTGCCAGCAGCATCACGGGACAGGGCCACGAGCAGTACTTC; CDR3: CASSITGQGHEQYF; J: TRBJ2-7; V: TRBV11-2; D: TRBD1; size: .
DNA: TGTGCCAGCAGCGCGACCCACACCGTCGGGTATGGCTACACCTTC; CDR3: CASSATHTVGYGYTF; J: TRBJ1-2; V: TRBV13; D: .; size: few
DNA: TGTGCCAGCAGGGGACAGGGGTACACTGAAGCTTTCTTT; CDR3: CASRGQGYTEAFF; J: TRBJ1-1; V: TRBV28; D: TRBD1; size: few
DNA: TGTGCCTGGAGTGTAGCTCCCTCCTACGAGCAGTACTTC; CDR3: CAWSVAPSYEQYF; J: TRBJ2-7; V: TRBV30; D: .; size: .
DNA: TGCGCCAGCAGCCAAGATAGCGGGGGGCTAACTAATGAAAAACTGTTTTTT; CDR3: CASSQDSGGLTNEKLFF; J: TRBJ1-4; V: TRBV4-3; D: .; size: .
DNA: TGTGCCAGCAGCTTAACTATGAACACTGAAGCTTTCTTT; CDR3: CASSLTMNTEAFF; J: TRBJ1-1; V: TRBV7-3; D: .; size: .
DNA: TGTGCCAGCAGCAGAGGACATTCCTACGAGCAGTACTTC; CDR3: CASSRGHSYEQYF; J: TRBJ2-7; V: TRBV21-1; D: .; size: .
DNA: TGTGCCAGTCCCTTCTACGAGCAGTACTTC; CDR3: CASPFYEQYF; J: TRBJ2-7; V: TRBV27; D: .; size: .
DNA: TGTGCCAGCAGCATATCGGGACAGGGTGGAAACACCATATATTTT; CDR3: CASSISGQGGNTIYF; J: TRBJ1-3; V: TRBV7-2; D: TRBD1; size: .
DNA: TGTGCCAGCAGTTTCAGGGCAGGGAGGGACACTGAAGCTTTCTTT; CDR3: CASSFRAGRDTEAFF; J: TRBJ1-1; V: TRBV5-6; D: .; size: .
DNA: TGTGCCAGCAGTCGCACAGGGCTCCCCAACGAGCAGTACTTC; CDR3: CASSRTGLPNEQYF; J: TRBJ2-7; V: TRBV7-9; D: .; size: .
DNA: TGTGCCACCGCCCTCGCGGGAGGTGAGCAGTACTTC; CDR3: CATALAGGEQYF; J: TRBJ2-7; V: TRBV15; D: TRBD2; size: .
DNA: TGTGCCAGCAGCCGCATGATAGGCTCGGGGAGCACAGATACGCAGTATTTT; CDR3: CASSRMIGSGSTDTQYF; J: TRBJ2-3; V: TRBV5-4; D: .; size: .
DNA: TGTGCCATCGGACAGGGAAATGAAAAACTGTTTTTT; CDR3: CAIGQGNEKLFF; J: TRBJ1-4; V: TRBV10-3; D: TRBD1; size: once
DNA: TGTGCCAGCAGTTTAGCGGGCCGGGCCGGCTACGAGCAGTACTTC; CDR3: CASSLAGRAGYEQYF; J: TRBJ2-7; V: TRBV27; D: .; size: .
DNA: TGTGCCAGCAGTTTTCGCGACAGGGGTGGCGAGCAGTACTTC; CDR3: CASSFRDRGGEQYF; J: TRBJ2-7; V: TRBV27; D: TRBD1; size: .
DNA: TGTGCCACCCGTGGTTGGGGACCCAACGAAGCTTTCTTT; CDR3: CATRGWGPNEAFF; J: TRBJ1-1; V: TRBV6-1; D: .; size: .
DNA: TGTGCCAGCAGTTACGCGGGGGAGCTGTTTTTT; CDR3: CASSYAGELFF; J: TRBJ2-2; V: TRBV6-5; D: .; size: .
DNA: TGTGCCAGCAGCTTAGGGACTAGCGGGAGAGCGAATGAGCAGTTCTTC; CDR3: CASSLGTSGRANEQFF; J: TRBJ2-1; V: TRBV2; D: TRBD2; size: once
DNA: TGCGCCAGCAGCTCATCCGTGGGGGGTTTTGGCAATGAGCAGTTCTTC; CDR3: CASSSSVGGFGNEQFF; J: TRBJ2-1; V: TRBV5-1; D: .; size: .
DNA: TGTGCCAGCAGCTTGGTTCACGAAAGCTCCTACGAGCAGTACTTC; CDR3: CASSLVHESSYEQYF; J: TRBJ2-7; V: TRBV5-6; D: .; size: .
DNA: TGTGCCAGCGGCAGACAGGTAAACACTGAAGCTTTCTTT; CDR3: CASGRQVNTEAFF; J: TRBJ1-1; V: TRBV2; D: .; size: .